The 22 T cell receptor beta chains below come from one sample, sequenced in a study of regulatory T cells in long-lasting Graves disease. HTBI primers from iRepertoire and Arm-PCR of CDR3 regions yielded the TCR beta libraries. TCRdb ran MiXCR on the multiplex PCR reads and lists one entry per CDR3 protein. Of more than 650,000 distinct CDR3 sequences in the sample, around 32% are singletons; the top ten hold roughly 41%. Time point noted: persistent/refractory GD, antithyroid drugs over 5 years with positive TRAb. From RNA extracted from PBMCs, the TCR library was made. Specimen: peripheral blood mononuclear cells (PBMCs), collected when the disease was refractory, from a patient treated with antithyroid drugs. The receptors were gathered from a female donor with Graves disease.

The J gene is TRBJ2-7, the V gene TRBV30; 10 nucleotides match TRBD1. Germline V gene lookup returns CDR1 GTSNPN and CDR2 SVGIG (reference sequence). The V and J ends lost 2 bases and 4 bases, in that order; junction bases with no gene match: 5. This CDR3 spans 14 amino acids. CDR3 amino acids: CAWSLDRGQYEQYF. The DNA for the CDR3 is TGTGCCTGGAGTCTCGACAGGGGGCAATACGAGCAGTACTTC.

This clonotype was picked up a small number of times. The CDR3 is CASKGGPQPQHF. CDR3 nucleotides: TGTGCCAGCAAAGGTGGCCCTCAGCCCCAGCATTTT. This rearrangement joins TRBV12-3 or TRBV12-4 to TRBJ1-5, with unresolved D. The CDR3 has 12 residues. Deletions cut 7 bases from V and 6 bases from J, with 10 bases between.

This clonotype was observed a few times. The genes are TRBV19 and TRBJ1-5; D is undetermined. V lost 4 bases, J lost 5 bases, and 9 bases lay in between. From germline, CDR1 is LNHDA and CDR2 SQIVND (reference sequence). This CDR3 has 13 amino acids. The CDR3 sequence: CASSRAGDQPQHF. The CDR3 nucleotides read TGTGCCAGTAGTAGGGCAGGAGATCAGCCCCAGCATTTT.

There are a few counts of this clonotype. This chain links TRBV5-6 with TRBJ1-1; a weak D match, TRBD1 (5 bases). The CDR3 length is 15 residues. The V end was cut by 4 bases, the J end by 0 bases, with 13 bases between. Per germline, CDR1 SGHDT and CDR2 YYEEEE. The CDR3 nucleotides read TGTGCCAGCAGCAATCAACAGGAGCTGAACACTGAAGCTTTCTTT. Translated: CASSNQQELNTEAFF.

The rearrangement links TRBV12-3 or TRBV12-4 to TRBJ2-1, with 10 bases fitting TRBD1. V lost 4 bases to trimming and J lost 2 bases; unmatched junction nucleotides: 2. The CDR3 runs to 15 residues. In DNA form, the CDR3 reads TGTGCCAGCAGTTCCGGGACAGGGGCCTACAATGAGCAGTTCTTC. Translating it yields CASSSGTGAYNEQFF.

This clonotype was found many times. As DNA, the CDR3 is TGTGCCAGCAGTGAAGCGCTTGGGGGCGAGCAGTACTTC. Its protein product is CASSEALGGEQYF. The V call is TRBV2, the J call TRBJ2-7; D is possibly TRBD1 or TRBD2 (5 bases each). The length of the CDR3 is 13 residues. Germline values: CDR1 SNHLY, CDR2 FYNNEI. V gave up 0 bases and J gave up 6 bases, with 9 bases separating them.

This sequence joins TRBV6-1 and TRBJ1-4, with 7 positions matching TRBD1. The CDR3 totals 15 residues. Germline-derived CDR1 and CDR2 are MNHNS and SASEGT. J gave up 0 bases and V 5 bases, and 3 bases lay outside the gene matches. CDR3 coding DNA: TGTGCCAGCAGTACAGGGGTTGCAACTAATGAAAAACTGTTTTTT. It codes for CASSTGVATNEKLFF.

This clonotype was seen a handful of times. The V call is TRBV20-1, the J call TRBJ1-5; TRBD1 might be the D (5 bases). V was pared by 3 bases and J by 3 bases, with 12 bases between. CDR1 and CDR2 (germline): DFQATT, SNEGSKA (reference sequence). The length of the CDR3 is 14 residues. The CDR3 DNA is TGCAGTGCTAGTCCAGGGTACTCCAATCAGCCCCAGCATTTT. Encoded protein: CSASPGYSNQPQHF.

The genes are TRBV29-1 and TRBJ2-2; possibly TRBD1 for D (6 bases). This CDR3 spans 13 amino acids. Germline lookup yields CDR1 SQVTM and CDR2 ANQGSEA. Trimming took 4 bases from V and 4 from J, leaving 10 bases between them. CDR3 residues: CSVVRGLTGELFF. The CDR3 coding sequence is TGCAGCGTTGTCAGGGGCCTCACCGGGGAGCTGTTTTTT.

This clonotype was found a few times. The rearrangement joins TRBV20-1 to TRBJ2-2, with D perhaps being TRBD1 or TRBD2 (5 bases each). The CDR3 consists of 16 residues. The V end lost 0 bases, the J end lost 0 bases, and 11 bases lay between the germline ends. Germline-derived CDR1 and CDR2 are DFQATT and SNEGSKA (reference sequence). The CDR3 spells CSARDGDRPNTGELFF. CDR3 DNA sequence: TGCAGTGCTAGAGATGGGGACCGTCCGAACACCGGGGAGCTGTTTTTT.

A few counts support this clonotype. The genes are TRBV6-1 and TRBJ1-5; maybe TRBD1 (6 bases). The CDR3 loop spans 17 amino acids. V lost 6 bases and J 0 bases, leaving 18 bases between the germline ends. CDR1 and CDR2 (germline): MNHNS, SASEGT. Here the CDR3 reads CASSLVGRGGSNQPQHF. The CDR3 coding sequence is TGTGCCAGCAGCTTAGTTGGCAGGGGTGGTAGCAATCAGCCCCAGCATTTT.

This clonotype has more than one count but fewer than ten. The rearrangement links TRBV6-1 to TRBJ2-5; 9 bases map to TRBD2. CDR1 is MNHNS, CDR2 SASEGT, per germline. V trimming: 6 bases; J trimming: 5 bases; junction bases outside the gene matches: 4. The CDR3 is 13 amino acids. This chain's CDR3 is CASRGGLAETQYF. CDR3 coding DNA: TGTGCCAGCAGGGGCGGACTAGCGGAGACCCAGTACTTC.

The chain is built from TRBV20-1 and TRBJ1-5; D unresolved. The germline V and J ends were trimmed by 3 bases and 6 bases, with 12 bases remaining between them. This CDR3 is built from 13 residues. In germline, CDR1 is DFQATT, CDR2 SNEGSKA (reference sequence). As DNA, the CDR3 is TGCAGTGCTAGTATGAAGGTCGGTCAGCCCCAGCATTTT. Its translation: CSASMKVGQPQHF.

This clonotype was seen ten or more times. This sequence joins TRBV12-3 or TRBV12-4 and TRBJ1-2; D uncertain. V was clipped by 7 bases and J by 8 bases, with 17 bases between them. This CDR3 comprises 13 residues. The CDR3 sequence: CASTQIRGEGYTF. In DNA form, the CDR3 reads TGTGCCAGCACTCAAATTCGGGGTGAGGGCTACACCTTC.

The chain uses TRBV19 and TRBJ1-1; 7 bases fit TRBD1. The germline V gene has CDR1 LNHDA and CDR2 SQIVND (reference sequence). Trimming removed 4 bases from V and 1 base from J; junction bases left unmatched: 9. The CDR3 totals 16 residues. CDR3 nucleotide sequence: TGTGCCAGTAGTACAACACAGGGGAGGGCGAACACTGAAGCTTTCTTT. Amino acids: CASSTTQGRANTEAFF.

This clonotype has more than one count but fewer than ten. The chain recombines TRBV5-1 with TRBJ1-2, with D possibly being TRBD1 (6 bases). Germline values: CDR1 SGHRS, CDR2 YFSETQ. Trimming cost V 4 bases and J 8 bases, with 27 bases left between them. This CDR3 has 17 residues. Here the CDR3 DNA reads TGCGCCAGCAGCGCCCGGCCGCAGGGGCGAAACTCTAGGGGCTACACCTTC. Translating it yields CASSARPQGRNSRGYTF.

The gene calls are TRBV18 and TRBJ1-6; D unclear. Germline V gene lookup returns CDR1 KGHSH and CDR2 LQKENI. The CDR3 consists of 13 residues. V was cut by 3 bases and J by 6 bases, with 6 bases left in between. The CDR3 nucleotides are TGTGCCAGCTCACCGGCAGTTAATTCACCCCTCCACTTT. Protein sequence: CASSPAVNSPLHF. The full variable domain, rest sourced from reference TRBV18 and TRBJ1-6, is NAGVMQNPRHLVRRRGQEARLRCSPMKGHSHVYWYRQLPEEGLKFMVYLQKENIIDESGMPKERFSAEFPKEGPSILRIQQVVRGDSAAYFCASSPAVNSPLHFGNGTRLTVT.

This clonotype was found a few times. V and J are TRBV20-1 and TRBJ2-7; 8 nucleotides agree with TRBD2. There are 16 residues in the CDR3. The V and J ends lost 3 bases and 4 bases, in that order; junction bases with no gene match: 14. Germline V gene lookup returns CDR1 DFQATT and CDR2 SNEGSKA (reference sequence). The CDR3 nucleotides are TGCAGTGCTAGCCAGGTGGCGGGAGGAATTGTATACGAGCAGTACTTC. Translation gives CSASQVAGGIVYEQYF.

This clonotype was detected a few times. The rearrangement uses TRBV5-1 and TRBJ2-2; a weak D match, TRBD1 (6 bases). V shed 6 bases and J shed 4 bases, with 13 bases lying between them. The CDR3 spans 14 residues. Germline V gene data show CDR1 as SGHRS and CDR2 as YFSETQ. CDR3 protein: CASTIEGGTGELFF. Written as DNA, the CDR3 is TGCGCCAGCACCATAGAAGGGGGCACCGGGGAGCTGTTTTTT.

This clonotype appeared a single time. The V call is TRBV7-9, the J call TRBJ2-5; D ambiguous. This CDR3 region has 14 residues. The V gene's germline CDR1 is SEHNR and CDR2 FQNEAQ (reference sequence). The V and J ends lost 5 bases and 7 bases respectively, with 17 bases between them. The CDR3 region is CASSEGWAARTQYF. The CDR3 nucleotides read TGTGCCAGCAGCGAAGGTTGGGCCGCCCGGACCCAGTACTTC.

This chain joins TRBV25-1 and TRBJ2-2; D call uncertain. This CDR3 is built from 16 residues. V was trimmed by 2 bases and J by 1 base, leaving 11 bases between them. Germline CDR1 is MGHDK and CDR2 is SYGVNS. The CDR3 DNA reads TGTGCCAGCAGTGAAGATTGGTTCCTGAACACCGGGGAGCTGTTTTTT. It specifies CASSEDWFLNTGELFF.

This clonotype was seen at least ten times. The chain carries TRBV9 and TRBJ1-2; D unclear. In germline, CDR1 is SGDLS, CDR2 YYNGEE. V was clipped by 5 bases and J by 0 bases, with 8 bases between them. CDR3 size: 13 residues. The CDR3 DNA reads TGTGCCAGCAGTGTGGGAACTAACTATGGCTACACCTTC. This translates into CASSVGTNYGYTF.